The T cell receptor (beta chain) described here comes from a study of cytomegalovirus exposure and HLA in healthy donors. Study-wide background: HLA-typed donors were the source of roughly 85 million unique TCRs held in an early data release. Approximately 81% of a few hundred genotyped donors fell in the Caucasian-associated ancestry cluster.

This clone has just one count. Its antigen is unidentified. Regarding the study as a whole: Most likely, a cluster of highly shared sequence variants arose as a sequencing artifact. Common viral pathogens seemed to be connected with several of the most significant clusters, according to a later analysis.

With 3 bases clipped from V and 3 bases from J, the junction kept 7 bases outside the gene matches. This CDR3 contains 15 residues. Germline CDR1 reads MDHEN; CDR2 reads SYDVKM. 13 Jbeta primers and 60 Vbeta primers were used for the PCR. TCRdb's table, derived via immunoSEQ multiplex PCR, lists solely in-frame clones and lacks some. The table has about 100,000 clones, roughly 75% seen once. This TCR was sampled from a woman aged 40 to 50 in good health and CMV-seronegative. The sequencing input was PBMCs. The chain employs TRBV28 and TRBJ2-7; 8 bases match TRBD2. The CDR3 is CASSFGGTSGYEQYF. DNA of the CDR3: TGTGCCAGCAGTTTCGGCGGGACTAGTGGCTACGAGCAGTACTTC.